The rows below give T cell receptor beta chains drawn from one sample of a study of T cell responses to AZD1222 COVID-19 vaccine. Here immunoSEQ multiplex PCR was the method, and the copy in TCRdb shows in-frame clones only, minus some. The sample carries under 150,000 clones, about 90% recorded once. This specimen was peripheral blood, taken 28 days after the second AZD1222 dose. All receptors derive from an adult who received the AZD1222 COVID-19 vaccine. Each CDR3 is given with its conserved first and last residue. Each record gives: clone size, J gene, D gene, V gene, CDR3 DNA, CDR3 protein. D genes are given only for firm matches. Not all rows give a size; the values are once, few, many and, for expanded clones, a class.

>.|TRBJ1-1|.|TRBV2
TGTGCCAGCACCCCGGAGGGGTCTGAAGCTTTCTTT
CASTPEGSEAFF
>once|TRBJ1-1|.|TRBV5-1
TGCGCCAGCAGCTTGGTTTGGAGAGGGTATGCGAACACTGAAGCTTTCTTT
CASSLVWRGYANTEAFF
>.|TRBJ1-5|TRBD1|TRBV20-1
TGCAGTGCTAGTCCCGGGACAGGGAGCAATCAGCCCCAGCATTTT
CSASPGTGSNQPQHF
>few|TRBJ1-5|.|TRBV6-5
TGTGCCAGCAGTTCCTACGGGGACAATCAGCCCCAGCATTTT
CASSSYGDNQPQHF
>.|TRBJ2-7|TRBD2|TRBV18
TGTGCCAGCTCACCAAAAACTAGCGGGAGGTACGAGCAGTACTTC
CASSPKTSGRYEQYF
>.|TRBJ2-1|.|TRBV28
TGTGCCAGCAGTCCCCGGGCCTACAATGAGCAGTTCTTC
CASSPRAYNEQFF
>.|TRBJ1-6|.|TRBV6-4
TGTGCCAGCAGTGACAGGGATAATTCACCCCTCCACTTT
CASSDRDNSPLHF
>.|TRBJ2-3|.|TRBV3-1/TRBV3-2
TGTGCCAGCAGCCAAGAATGGGGGGTTAATGCAGATACGCAGTATTTT
CASSQEWGVNADTQYF
>.|TRBJ1-5|.|TRBV7-9
TGTGCCAGCAGCTTAGCAAGTAGCAATCAGCCCCAGCATTTT
CASSLASSNQPQHF
>.|TRBJ1-2|TRBD1|TRBV5-4
TGTGCCAGCAGCCTGGACAGGGGATATGGCTACACCTTC
CASSLDRGYGYTF
>.|TRBJ1-6|.|TRBV5-1
TGCGCCAGCAGCTTGGGAGGGAACAGTTCACCCCTCCACTTT
CASSLGGNSSPLHF
>.|TRBJ1-2|.|TRBV4-1
TGCGCCAGCAGCCCTTATCATGCGGCAAGAGCTAACTATGGCTACACCTTC
CASSPYHAARANYGYTF
>.|TRBJ2-7|TRBD1|TRBV2
TGTGCCAGCAGTGGGGGACAGGCCCGATACGAGCAGTACTTC
CASSGGQARYEQYF
>.|TRBJ2-1|.|TRBV7-2
TGTGCCAGCAGCCCTCCTCAGGGTTCATACAATGAGCAGTTCTTC
CASSPPQGSYNEQFF
>.|TRBJ1-1|.|TRBV4-1
TGCGCCAGCAGCCAAGAAGCCTCGAACACTGAAGCTTTCTTT
CASSQEASNTEAFF
>.|TRBJ2-3|.|TRBV3-1/TRBV3-2
TGTGCCAGCAGCCAAGCGGGGGCGGGCCTCCCAGATACGCAGTATTTT
CASSQAGAGLPDTQYF
>.|TRBJ1-1|.|TRBV9
TGTGCCAGCAGCGTCTCCGCCATGAACACTGAAGCTTTCTTT
CASSVSAMNTEAFF